This entry lists 28 T cell receptor beta chains sequenced from one sample in a study of blood T cells in healthy people across ages (dated by TCRdb to between 2014 and 2017). Library creation used 5' RACE. A second PCR of about 6 to 11 cycles was performed with a sample-barcoded 5' primer and a J-beta primer mix. TCRdb reanalyzed the raw reads on its own, using fastp at Q25 for trimming and MiXCR for clone calling, and kept in-frame beta chains. All rows with the same CDR3 protein become a single entry with the most common DNA and genes. For this sample the table gives 1,800,000 or so distinct CDR3 sequences, of which approximately 39% were detected only once. Clones ranked in the top ten supply under 30% of the sample. Sequencing was carried out using blood. Receptors originate from a human donor in good health.

The chain has TRBV6-1 and TRBJ2-7; TRBD1 matches at 8 bases. V shed 6 bases and J 3 bases; nucleotides not matched to a gene: 10. Germline-derived CDR1 and CDR2 are MNHNS and SASEGT. This CDR3 is built from 15 residues. The CDR3 DNA sequence: TGTGCCAGCAGCGAGACAGGGGCTACATACTACGAGCAGTACTTC. It is translated as CASSETGATYYEQYF.

This clonotype has just a few counts. The chain employs TRBV18 and TRBJ2-7; TRBD1 agrees at 9 bases. Germline V gene sequence: CDR1 KGHSH, CDR2 LQKENI. V lost 6 bases, J lost 9 bases, and 6 bases stayed unmatched. The length of the CDR3 is 12 residues. This chain's CDR3 is CASSRDRGWQYF. The DNA for the CDR3 is TGTGCCAGCTCCCGAGACAGGGGGTGGCAGTACTTC.

The CDR3 here is CATSRPGRNEQFF. CDR3 bases: TGTGCCACCAGCAGACCAGGACGCAATGAGCAGTTCTTC. The V and J genes are TRBV15 and TRBJ2-1; unclear D gene. The CDR3 totals 13 residues. From germline, CDR1 is LNHNV and CDR2 YYDKDF (reference sequence). V lost 2 bases and J 6 bases, leaving 8 bases between the germline ends.

This clonotype appeared a few times. The V and J genes are TRBV20-1 and TRBJ2-1; possibly TRBD1 or TRBD2 for D (7 bases each). Trimming removed 8 bases at V and 7 bases at J, with 21 bases between. The CDR3 runs to 14 residues. Germline CDR1 reads DFQATT; CDR2 reads SNEGSKA (reference sequence). In DNA, the CDR3 is TGCAGTACCTGGGGGCAGGGGGGGTGGAATGAGCAGTTCTTC. Protein: CSTWGQGGWNEQFF.

The CDR3 region is CSARKGTDGSPLHF. Here the CDR3 DNA reads TGCAGTGCTAGAAAGGGGACCGATGGGTCACCCCTCCACTTT. The V call is TRBV20-1, the J call TRBJ1-6; D possibly corresponds to TRBD1 (5 bases). V was cut by 2 bases and J by 10 bases, with 15 bases left in between. The length of the CDR3 is 14 residues. Looked up from germline, CDR1 is DFQATT and CDR2 is SNEGSKA (reference sequence).

The chain combines TRBV6-4 with TRBJ2-1; D unresolved. The V end was cut by 7 bases, the J end by 9 bases, with 25 bases between. The length of the CDR3 is 16 residues. From germline, CDR1 is MRHNA and CDR2 SNTAGT. DNA of the CDR3: TGTGCCAGCATGTTCTCGTTGCGGTTGATCGACGGTGAGCAGTTCTTC. It codes for CASMFSLRLIDGEQFF.

This clonotype was detected only a few times. The rearrangement uses TRBV5-1 and TRBJ1-5; D is perhaps TRBD1 (5 bases). This CDR3 region has 13 residues. V dropped 4 bases and J dropped 7 bases, with 12 bases sitting between them. Germline CDR1 and CDR2: SGHRS and YFSETQ. For the CDR3, the DNA is TGCGCCAGCAGCCCTGGACAAACCCAGCCCCAGCATTTT. Translation gives CASSPGQTQPQHF.

This clonotype was seen only a few times. The chain uses TRBV27 and TRBJ2-7; TRBD1 might be the D (6 bases). Germline CDR1 and CDR2: MNHEY and SMNVEV (reference sequence). The CDR3 contains 14 residues. V was cut by 2 bases and J by 3 bases, with 11 bases left in between. The CDR3 region has the DNA TGTGCCAGCAGTTTACGAGGACAGCTCTACGAGCAGTACTTC. This codes for CASSLRGQLYEQYF.

The rearrangement joins TRBV3-1 to TRBJ2-3, with TRBD2 identical over 7 bases. V shed 5 bases and J 3 bases; nucleotides not matched to a gene: 11. The CDR3 sequence is 16 residues long. The germline CDR1 and CDR2 sequences are LGHDT and YNNKEL (reference sequence). The CDR3 spells CASSSYRDYGTDTQYF. The CDR3 bases are TGTGCCAGCAGCTCCTACCGGGACTATGGGACAGATACGCAGTATTTT.

The chain uses TRBV7-2 and TRBJ1-1; unclear D gene. The germline CDR1 and CDR2 sequences are SGHTA and FQGNSA. Trimming pared 3 bases from V and 1 base from J, leaving 9 bases between. The CDR3 covers 14 residues. This CDR3 reads CASSFFNQNTEAFF. CDR3 nucleotide sequence: TGTGCCAGCAGCTTCTTTAACCAGAACACTGAAGCTTTCTTT.

The V and J genes are TRBV7-2 and TRBJ2-1; D might be TRBD1 or TRBD2, each matching 5 bases. Trimming stripped 3 bases from V and 0 bases from J, with 21 bases between. Germline CDR1 reads SGHTA; CDR2 reads FQGNSA. The CDR3 spans 19 residues. The CDR3 here is CASSFVGRGPESSYNEQFF. CDR3 nucleotides: TGTGCCAGCAGCTTTGTTGGTCGGGGACCGGAAAGCTCCTACAATGAGCAGTTCTTC.

This clonotype was detected only a few times. Here the CDR3 DNA reads TGTGCCATCACCGACGGTTGGGGGAACACTGAAGCTTTCTTT. Translation gives CAITDGWGNTEAFF. The chain uses TRBV10-3 and TRBJ1-1, with D unclear. Germline V gives CDR1 ENHRY, CDR2 SYGVKD. Deletions cut 7 bases from V and 1 base from J, with 13 bases between. This CDR3 is 14 amino acids long.

The V gene is TRBV12-3 or TRBV12-4, the J gene TRBJ1-1, with D possibly matching TRBD1 (5 bases). CDR3 length equals 13 residues. V lost 6 bases and J lost 5, with 13 bases in between. This CDR3 reads CASSPFGGTEAFF. The DNA for the CDR3 is TGTGCCAGCAGCCCCTTTGGGGGTACTGAAGCTTTCTTT.

This clonotype was seen many times. Here the CDR3 DNA reads TGTGCCAGCAGCCAGTCGTCGGGGGGCACAGATACGCAGTATTTT. This gives the protein CASSQSSGGTDTQYF. V usage is TRBV4-2 and J usage is TRBJ2-3, with D possibly being TRBD2 (6 bases). Trimming pared 3 bases from V and 1 base from J, leaving 11 bases between. There are 15 residues in the CDR3. Looked up from germline, CDR1 is LGHNA and CDR2 is YNFKEQ.

The chain uses TRBV6-1 and TRBJ1-2; maybe TRBD1 (6 bases). This CDR3 has 15 residues. The germline V gene encodes CDR1 MNHNS and CDR2 SASEGT. V shed 1 base and J shed 4 bases, with 13 bases lying between them. CDR3 sequence reads: CASSEGEGVGYGYTF. CDR3 coding DNA: TGTGCCAGCAGTGAAGGGGAGGGGGTCGGCTATGGCTACACCTTC.

This clonotype showed up just a few times. The chain uses TRBV6-1 and TRBJ2-7; 10 nucleotides match TRBD1. After removal of 8 bases from V and 3 bases from J, the junction contained 4 bases not matched to a gene. This CDR3 comprises 13 residues. Per the germline V gene, CDR1 is MNHNS and CDR2 is SASEGT. The CDR3 loop reads CASGQGVGYEQYF. CDR3 coding DNA: TGTGCCAGCGGACAGGGGGTAGGCTACGAGCAGTACTTC.

This clonotype appeared a few times. The chain is built from TRBV7-9 and TRBJ1-2; maybe TRBD1 (5 bases). Germline lookup yields CDR1 SEHNR and CDR2 FQNEAQ (reference sequence). The CDR3 sequence is 13 residues long. Trimming shortened V by 5 bases and J by 3 bases, and 10 bases separated the two germline ends. DNA of the CDR3: TGTGCCAGCAGCGGCCGGGACGACTATGGCTACACCTTC. Translating gives CASSGRDDYGYTF.

This clonotype was picked up a small number of times. The chain combines TRBV12-3 or TRBV12-4 with TRBJ2-7; 8 positions agree with TRBD1. The CDR3 extends over 14 amino acids. After removal of 7 bases from V and 5 bases from J, the junction contained 10 bases not matched to a gene. The DNA for the CDR3 is TGTGCCAGCATCCAGGGGGCGGTCGGGAACGAGCAGTACTTC. The encoded protein is CASIQGAVGNEQYF.

This clonotype was detected a few times. V is TRBV10-3 and J is TRBJ1-2; unclear D gene. The CDR3 covers 12 residues. The V and J ends lost 11 bases and 11 bases respectively, with 21 bases between them. Germline CDR1 reads ENHRY; CDR2 reads SYGVKD. Written as DNA, the CDR3 is TGTGCCGCGTCGGACGGTCTTCAAGAATACACCTTC. This translates into CAASDGLQEYTF.

In this sample, this clonotype turned up a few times. V is TRBV27 and J is TRBJ1-1; D gene uncertain. With 6 bases removed from V and 4 bases from J, the gap between germline ends came to 12 bases. CDR3 size: 13 residues. The V gene's germline CDR1 is MNHEY and CDR2 SMNVEV (reference sequence). CDR3 sequence: CASSPGLGTEAFF. Here the CDR3 DNA reads TGTGCCAGCAGCCCCGGACTAGGCACTGAAGCTTTCTTT.

This clonotype was detected only a few times. V and J are TRBV5-1 and TRBJ2-1; 8 positions agree with TRBD2. V lost 4 bases, J lost 8 bases, and 11 bases stayed unmatched. This CDR3 comprises 15 residues. Germline-derived CDR1 and CDR2 are SGHRS and YFSETQ. The CDR3 DNA reads TGCGCCAGCAGCCCCCCTGTCGGGGGGGCCGATGAGCAGTTCTTC. It specifies CASSPPVGGADEQFF.

This clonotype was picked up a small number of times. The chain has TRBV20-1 and TRBJ2-7, with 10 bases that match TRBD1. The ends lost 4 bases at V and 2 bases at J; junction bases unmatched: 8. The CDR3 sequence is 15 residues long. In germline, CDR1 is DFQATT, CDR2 SNEGSKA (reference sequence). CDR3 amino acids: CSAKPGQGIPYEQYF. The CDR3 nucleotides read TGCAGTGCTAAACCGGGACAGGGGATACCCTACGAGCAGTACTTC.

The CDR3 region is CASSHRVDGYEQYF. DNA of the CDR3: TGTGCCAGCAGCCATAGAGTCGACGGCTACGAGCAGTACTTC. The J gene is TRBJ2-4, the V gene TRBV4-2; D remains ambiguous. The tail of the sequence fits TRBJ2-7 better, so the J call may be wrong. Germline V CDR1 and CDR2: LGHNA, YNFKEQ. This CDR3 is built from 14 residues.

The chain has TRBV11-3 and TRBJ2-1; perhaps TRBD2 as D (7 bases). The germline V gene encodes CDR1 SGHNT and CDR2 YENEEA. The CDR3 runs to 15 residues. Between the trimmed V and J ends, which lost 5 bases and 8 bases, there was a span of 19 bases. In nucleotides, the CDR3 is TGTGCCAGCAGCCCCTACCGAGGGGGGGGAGATGAGCAGTTCTTC. This gives the protein CASSPYRGGGDEQFF.

This clonotype was detected a few times. V usage is TRBV7-2 and J usage is TRBJ2-3, with TRBD2 matching 11 bases. Trimming took 7 bases from V and 0 from J; bases not matched to a gene: 9. The CDR3 has 17 amino acids. Germline CDR1 and CDR2: SGHTA and FQGNSA. This CDR3 reads CASNLLAGGPSTDTQYF. CDR3 DNA: TGTGCCAGCAACCTTCTAGCGGGGGGTCCTAGCACAGATACGCAGTATTTT. The whole variable domain, filled in from reference TRBV7-2 and TRBJ2-3, reads GAGVSQSPSNKVTEKGKDVELRCDPISGHTALYWYRQSLGQGLEFLIYFQGNSAPDKSGLPSDRFSAERTGGSVSTLTIQRTQQEDSAVYLCASNLLAGGPSTDTQYFGPGTRLTVL.

The rearrangement links TRBV12-3 or TRBV12-4 to TRBJ1-1; D gene unclear. The V end was cut by 5 bases, the J end by 6 bases, with 10 bases between. The CDR3 is 12 amino acids. The CDR3 coding sequence is TGTGCCAGCAGTCCCTCTCCCCCTGAAGCTTTCTTT. This gives the protein CASSPSPPEAFF.

This clonotype showed up just once. The junction shows a germline mismatch at one end, possibly a read error. The rearrangement uses TRBV4-3 and TRBJ1-5; the D is unclear. The length of the CDR3 is 15 residues. Per germline, CDR1 LGHNA and CDR2 YSLEER. CDR3 in DNA: TGCGCCTGCAGCCAAGACCCTTACGGCCATCAGCCCCAGCATTTT. Translating gives CACSQDPYGHQPQHF.

V gene TRBV7-9 combines with J gene TRBJ1-5; 10 nucleotides align to TRBD1. Trimming cost V 5 bases and J 2 bases; bases outside gene matches: 3. The germline gives CDR1 SEHNR, CDR2 FQNEAQ (reference sequence). CDR3 length: 15 amino acids. The CDR3 bases are TGTGCCAGCAGCGGGGGGACAGGGGGCAATCAGCCCCAGCATTTT. Translating gives CASSGGTGGNQPQHF. The variable domain in full, completed from reference TRBV7-9 and TRBJ1-5, reads DTGVSQNPRHKITKRGQNVTFRCDPISEHNRLYWYRQTLGQGPEFLTYFQNEAQLEKSRLLSDRFSAERPKGSFSTLEIQRTEQGDSAMYLCASSGGTGGNQPQHFGDGTRLSIL.